The text below deals with one T cell receptor beta chain. No antigen is known for it. Samples each yielded at least 6 micrograms of total RNA. The sample belongs to a study of blood T cells in healthy people across ages. Primed by a sample-barcoded 5' primer and a J-beta primer mix, a second PCR proceeded for about 6 to 11 cycles. MiXCR, run by TCRdb on the 5' RACE reads, gives a single entry per CDR3 protein. The data contain fewer than 1.5 million distinct CDR3 sequences, 35% to 45% of them singletons. V lost 6 bases and J lost 2, with 14 bases in between. This CDR3 region has 14 residues. The germline V gene encodes CDR1 DFQATT and CDR2 SNEGSKA (reference sequence). Study-level findings and limits: Age showed a roughly linear inverse relationship with TCR beta diversity per million T cells.

This chain joins TRBV20-1 and TRBJ1-5; perhaps TRBD1 as D (5 bases). The clonotype was recovered from a woman in her late teens or twenties in good health. What was sequenced was blood. CDR3 sequence (DNA): TGCAGTGCCACCCAAGGGGTCCGCAATCAGCCCCAGCATTTT. This sequence encodes CSATQGVRNQPQHF.